The clone carrying this T cell receptor beta chain occurred a few times. Germline V gene sequence: CDR1 SEHNR, CDR2 FQNEAQ (reference sequence). Deletions cut 3 bases from V and 0 bases from J, with 11 bases between. This CDR3 is 15 amino acids long. Measured with immunoSEQ multiplex PCR; TCRdb has only the in-frame clones, and not every one. This sample has several thousand clones; 16% occur once, and the top ten carry 12% to 15%. This specimen comes from a study of tumour-infiltrating T cells in Burkitt lymphoma. Looking at the study overall: Overall and progression-free survival were predicted by productive clonality.

The rearrangement joins TRBV7-9 to TRBJ1-2; D remains unclear. The receptor was derived from a human donor with diffuse large B-cell lymphoma. Some clones in this sample may be carry-over from other donors' samples. Material for sequencing was tumor tissue. The CDR3 region is CASSLEVMANYGYTF. The DNA for the CDR3 is TGTGCCAGCAGCTTGGAGGTGATGGCTAACTATGGCTACACCTTC.